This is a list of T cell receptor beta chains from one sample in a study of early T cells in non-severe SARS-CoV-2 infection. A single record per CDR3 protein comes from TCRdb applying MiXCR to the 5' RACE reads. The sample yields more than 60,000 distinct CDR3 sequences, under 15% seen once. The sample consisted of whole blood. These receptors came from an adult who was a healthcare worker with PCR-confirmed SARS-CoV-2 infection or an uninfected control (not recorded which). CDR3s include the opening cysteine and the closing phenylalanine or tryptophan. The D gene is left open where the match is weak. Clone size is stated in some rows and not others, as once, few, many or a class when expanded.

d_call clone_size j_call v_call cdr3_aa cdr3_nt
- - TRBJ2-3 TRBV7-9 CASRQGNTDTQYF TGTGCCAGCAGGCAGGGTAACACAGATACGCAGTATTTT
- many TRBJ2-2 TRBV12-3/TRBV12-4 CASSLRDTPTGELFF TGTGCCAGCAGTCTCCGGGACACCCCCACCGGGGAGCTGTTTTTT
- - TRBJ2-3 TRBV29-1 CSDLVWVKSTDTQYF TGCAGCGACCTCGTCTGGGTCAAAAGCACAGATACGCAGTATTTT
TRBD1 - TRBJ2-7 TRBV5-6 CASSSRGRGYEQYF TGTGCCAGCAGCTCCCGGGGCAGGGGGTACGAGCAGTACTTC
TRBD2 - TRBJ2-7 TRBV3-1 CASSRVSGGATYEQYF TGTGCCAGCAGCAGGGTTAGCGGGGGAGCTACCTACGAGCAGTACTTC
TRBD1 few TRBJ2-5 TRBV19 CASSDRGGETQYF TGTGCCAGTAGTGACAGGGGCGGGGAGACCCAGTACTTC
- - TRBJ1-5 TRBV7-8 CASSLGRISNQPQHF TGTGCCAGCAGCTTGGGCCGGATTAGCAATCAGCCCCAGCATTTT
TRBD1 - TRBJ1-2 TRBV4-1 CASSRTGGNYGYTF TGCGCCAGCAGCCGGACAGGGGGAAATTATGGCTACACCTTC
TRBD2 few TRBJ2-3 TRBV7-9 CASSLSPLAGGPDTQYF TGTGCCAGCAGCTTAAGTCCCCTAGCGGGAGGGCCAGATACGCAGTATTTT
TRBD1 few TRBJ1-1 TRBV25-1 CASSEWGQGVAEAFF TGTGCCAGCAGTGAATGGGGACAGGGTGTAGCTGAAGCTTTCTTT
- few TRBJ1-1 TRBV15 CATSQRALNTEAFF TGTGCCACCAGCCAAAGGGCCTTGAACACTGAAGCTTTCTTT
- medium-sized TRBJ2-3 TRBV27 CASSLSAGATDTQYF TGTGCCAGCAGTTTATCGGCGGGGGCAACAGATACGCAGTATTTT
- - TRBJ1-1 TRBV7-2 CASSPDSGVRTEAFF TGTGCCAGCAGCCCGGACTCGGGGGTTCGGACTGAAGCTTTCTTT
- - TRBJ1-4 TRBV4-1 CASSQDPDPFEKLFF TGCGCCAGCAGCCAAGACCCCGACCCATTTGAAAAACTGTTTTTT
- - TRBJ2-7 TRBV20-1 CSVPGRAFYEQYF TGCAGTGTCCCGGGACGGGCCTTCTACGAGCAGTACTTC
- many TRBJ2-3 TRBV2 CASTVWGRTDTQYF TGTGCCAGCACGGTTTGGGGACGCACAGATACGCAGTATTTT
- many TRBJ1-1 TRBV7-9 CASIRFQSGTEAFF TGTGCCAGCATTAGGTTCCAAAGTGGCACTGAAGCTTTCTTT
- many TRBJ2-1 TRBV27 CASSLLAKVHNEQFF TGTGCCAGCAGTTTACTAGCGAAGGTCCACAATGAGCAGTTCTTC
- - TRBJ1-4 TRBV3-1 CASSPRDKPTNEKLFF TGTGCCAGCAGCCCAAGGGACAAACCAACTAATGAAAAACTGTTTTTT
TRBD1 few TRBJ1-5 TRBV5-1 CASSLGDSETQPQHF TGCGCCAGCAGCTTGGGGGACAGTGAGACTCAGCCCCAGCATTTT
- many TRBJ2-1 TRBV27 CASSLAAGRYNEQFF TGTGCCAGCAGCCTTGCGGCGGGGAGATACAATGAGCAGTTCTTC
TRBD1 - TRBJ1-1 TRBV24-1 CATSSSGTGTTEAFF TGTGCCACCAGTTCCTCCGGGACAGGGACGACTGAAGCTTTCTTT
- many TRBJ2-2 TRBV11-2 CASSRRANTGELFF TGTGCCAGCAGCCGTCGAGCGAACACCGGGGAGCTGTTTTTT
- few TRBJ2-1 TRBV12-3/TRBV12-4 CASSPANEQFF TGTGCCAGCAGTCCGGCCAATGAGCAGTTCTTC
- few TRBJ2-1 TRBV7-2 CASSLRSLHEQFF TGTGCCAGCAGCCTCCGCTCCCTACATGAGCAGTTCTTC
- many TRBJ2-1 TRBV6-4 CASSDSRGTSYNEQFF TGTGCCAGCAGTGACTCGAGGGGGACCTCCTACAATGAGCAGTTCTTC
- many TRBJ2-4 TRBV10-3 CAISGLTHGKNIQYF TGTGCCATCAGTGGTCTTACCCATGGCAAAAACATTCAGTACTTC
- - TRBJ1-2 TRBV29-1 CSSRGSSYGYTF TGCAGCTCCAGGGGTTCCAGCTATGGCTACACCTTC
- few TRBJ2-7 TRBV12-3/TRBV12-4 CASSLFDRGYEQYF TGTGCCAGCAGTTTATTTGATAGGGGCTACGAGCAGTACTTC
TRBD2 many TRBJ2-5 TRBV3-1 CASSFTGGETQYF TGTGCCAGCAGCTTCACGGGGGGAGAGACCCAGTACTTC
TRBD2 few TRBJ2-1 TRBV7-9 CASSRLPTSGADEQFF TGTGCCAGCAGCCGTTTACCGACTAGCGGGGCAGATGAGCAGTTCTTC
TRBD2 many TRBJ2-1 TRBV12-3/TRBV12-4 CASRGSGGDNEQFF TGTGCCAGTCGCGGGAGTGGAGGGGACAATGAGCAGTTCTTC
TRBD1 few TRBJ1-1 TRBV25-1 CASTGGEAFF TGTGCCAGCACAGGGGGAGAAGCTTTCTTT
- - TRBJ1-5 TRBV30 CAWSRQQSNQPQHF TGTGCCTGGAGTCGGCAACAGAGCAATCAGCCCCAGCATTTT
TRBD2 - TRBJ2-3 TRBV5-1 CASSLALAGAPDTQYF TGCGCCAGCAGCTTGGCGTTAGCGGGAGCCCCAGATACGCAGTATTTT
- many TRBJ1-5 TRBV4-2 CASSPSRDSNQPQHF TGTGCCAGCAGCCCGAGCCGGGACAGCAATCAGCCCCAGCATTTT
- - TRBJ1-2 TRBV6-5 CASSYGRGKNYGYTF TGTGCCAGCAGTTACGGGAGGGGGAAGAACTATGGCTACACCTTC
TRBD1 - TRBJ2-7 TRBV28 CASSDRGIYEQYF TGTGCCAGCAGTGACAGGGGGATCTACGAGCAGTACTTC
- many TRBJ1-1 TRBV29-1 CSVAGFVTEAFF TGCAGCGTCGCAGGGTTTGTCACTGAAGCTTTCTTT
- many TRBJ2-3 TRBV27 CASSLSRAGTDTQYF TGTGCCAGCAGTTTATCCAGGGCAGGCACAGATACGCAGTATTTT
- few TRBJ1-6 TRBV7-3 CASSLTGGHGSPLHF TGTGCCAGCAGCTTAACTGGGGGGCACGGTTCACCCCTCCACTTT
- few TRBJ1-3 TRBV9 CASSVVAGYSGNTIYF TGTGCCAGCAGCGTAGTGGCAGGCTACTCTGGAAACACCATATATTTT